The 29 T cell receptor beta chains in this list originate from one sample, sequenced in a study of T-cell reconstitution after alpha-beta-depleted transplantation in children. It was with unique molecular identifiers that the TCRbeta library was prepared. Each CDR3 protein gets one entry after TCRdb re-called the PCR reads with MiXCR. The sample yields about 420,000 distinct CDR3 sequences, about 16% seen once. Here the sequenced sample was PBMCs, mostly from graft donor cells, taken 360 days after TCRalphabeta/CD19-depleted stem cell transplant. These TCRs come from a boy younger than two who had a stem cell transplant for Wiskott-Aldrich syndrome, so the T cells may come from the graft donor.

The chain is built from TRBV7-6 and TRBJ2-2; 8 bases line up with TRBD1. V lost 5 bases to trimming and J lost 3 bases; unmatched junction nucleotides: 14. The CDR3 has 18 residues. From germline, CDR1 is SGHVS and CDR2 FNYEAQ. The CDR3 region is CASSPRRDRNVDTGELFF. The CDR3 bases are TGTGCCAGCAGCCCAAGGCGGGACAGGAATGTGGACACCGGGGAGCTGTTTTTT.

This clonotype has only a few counts. V usage is TRBV18 and J usage is TRBJ2-5; D not resolved. The CDR3 is 13 amino acids. Trimming shortened V by 5 bases and J by 1 base, and 8 bases separated the two germline ends. The V gene's germline CDR1 is KGHSH and CDR2 LQKENI. The CDR3 DNA reads TGTGCCAGCTCAGCACAGACCCAAGAGACCCAGTACTTC. Translating gives CASSAQTQETQYF.

This chain connects TRBV10-2 to TRBJ2-1, with TRBD2 matching over 9 bases. The end of the DNA is better explained by TRBJ2-7, so the J call may be wrong. The CDR3 covers 13 residues. CDR1 and CDR2 from the germline V gene are WSHSY and SAAADI. CDR3 nucleotides: TGCGCCAGCAGTAAGACTAGCGGAATCCAGCAGTACTTC. It specifies CASSKTSGIQQYF.

Only a few counts were recorded for this clonotype. The J gene is TRBJ1-2, the V gene TRBV20-1; 10 bases fit TRBD1. The CDR3 is 14 residues long. CDR1 and CDR2 from the germline V gene are DFQATT and SNEGSKA (reference sequence). The junction had 7 bases not matched to a gene; V was cut back by 3 bases and J by 6 bases. CDR3 DNA sequence: TGCAGTGCTAGTCTTCGGGACAGGGGAAATGGCTACACCTTC. Amino acid sequence: CSASLRDRGNGYTF.

J is TRBJ2-3 and V is TRBV3-1; possible D gene TRBD2, 5 bases. The CDR3 is 16 residues long. Looked up from germline, CDR1 is LGHDT and CDR2 is YNNKEL (reference sequence). The germline V and J ends were trimmed by 4 bases and 5 bases, with 19 bases remaining between them. The CDR3 region is CASSLRRAPRGDTQYF. CDR3 nucleotide sequence: TGTGCCAGCAGCCTACGGCGGGCACCCCGTGGAGATACGCAGTATTTT.

This clonotype has just a few counts. V is TRBV20-1 and J is TRBJ1-2, with D possibly matching TRBD1 (6 bases). The CDR3 has 15 residues. Germline V CDR1 and CDR2: DFQATT, SNEGSKA (reference sequence). Trimming stripped 0 bases from V and 4 bases from J, with 15 bases between. CDR3 nucleotide sequence: TGCAGTGCTAGAGATTTCGGACAGCCCGGCTATGGCTACACCTTC. Translating it yields CSARDFGQPGYGYTF.

This clonotype was found a few times. The genes are TRBV29-1 and TRBJ2-7; D perhaps matches TRBD2 (6 bases). Trimming stripped 7 bases from V and 1 base from J, with 11 bases between. The CDR3 totals 12 residues. Germline-derived CDR1 and CDR2 are SQVTM and ANQGSEA. The CDR3 coding sequence is TGCAGCGGCGGGGCAGGATCCTACGAGCAGTACTTC. It is translated as CSGGAGSYEQYF.

In its sample, this clonotype was seen a few times. The chain uses TRBV29-1 and TRBJ1-2, with a tentative D call TRBD1 (6 bases). Trimming pared 3 bases from V and 4 bases from J, leaving 12 bases between. Germline CDR1 reads SQVTM; CDR2 reads ANQGSEA. The CDR3 has 13 amino acids. CDR3 nucleotide sequence: TGCAGCGTTGATATACAGGGAACCTATGGCTACACCTTC. This sequence encodes CSVDIQGTYGYTF.

The genes are TRBV24-1 and TRBJ2-3, with TRBD2 matching over 7 bases. The CDR3 contains 15 residues. Germline-derived CDR1 and CDR2 are KGHDR and SFDVKD. The V gene end was trimmed by 2 bases and the J gene end by 2 bases; junction bases not matched to a gene: 3. The CDR3 loop is CATSDWRGITDTQYF. The CDR3 nucleotides read TGTGCCACCAGTGATTGGCGGGGGATCACAGATACGCAGTATTTT.

In its sample, this clonotype was seen a few times. This sequence joins TRBV6-5 and TRBJ1-1; tentative D call: TRBD1 (6 bases). V was pared by 2 bases and J by 0 bases, with 13 bases between. Germline V gene data show CDR1 as MNHEY and CDR2 as SVGAGI. This CDR3 has 16 residues. The CDR3 protein is CASSYRDTFMNTEAFF. DNA of the CDR3: TGTGCCAGCAGTTACCGGGACACTTTCATGAACACTGAAGCTTTCTTT.

This clonotype was seen more than once but under ten times. V is TRBV7-9 and J is TRBJ2-3; D gene unclear. This CDR3 has 12 residues. Germline CDR1 and CDR2: SEHNR and FQNEAQ (reference sequence). Trimming removed 5 bases at V and 5 bases at J, with 8 bases between. The CDR3 DNA reads as TGTGCCAGCAGCCAGAGGAGAGATACGCAGTATTTT. It yields the protein CASSQRRDTQYF.

The chain joins TRBV7-9 to TRBJ1-6; tentatively, D is TRBD1 (6 bases). Germline-derived CDR1 and CDR2 are SEHNR and FQNEAQ (reference sequence). There are 16 residues in the CDR3. V lost 4 bases to trimming and J lost 4 bases, with 14 bases between them. The CDR3 DNA sequence: TGTGCCAGCAGCTCACCAGGGGTCTCGTATAATTCACCCCTCCACTTT. It is translated as CASSSPGVSYNSPLHF.

V and J are TRBV14 and TRBJ1-6, with D possibly TRBD1 on 6 matching bases. Germline V gene sequence: CDR1 SGHDN, CDR2 FVKESK. The CDR3 runs to 15 residues. V was clipped by 0 bases and J by 6 bases, with 9 bases between them. Written as DNA, the CDR3 is TGTGCCAGCAGCCAAGATCAGGGGTTTAATTCACCCCTCCACTTT. Translating gives CASSQDQGFNSPLHF.

This clonotype was seen a handful of times. CDR3 coding DNA: TGTGCCAGCAGTCAACTCGGCCCCGGGGCAGATACGCAGTATTTT. Translating gives CASSQLGPGADTQYF. The gene calls are TRBV13 and TRBJ2-3; tentative D call: TRBD2 (5 bases). Trimming removed 6 bases at V and 4 bases at J, with 17 bases between. Germline assignment: CDR1 PRHDT and CDR2 FYEKMQ (reference sequence). The CDR3 contains 15 residues.

V and J are TRBV20-1 and TRBJ2-5; D call uncertain. The V and J ends lost 4 bases and 3 bases respectively, with 6 bases between them. The CDR3 extends over 11 amino acids. Germline CDR1 is DFQATT and CDR2 is SNEGSKA (reference sequence). DNA of the CDR3: TGCAGTGCTAACCCAGAAGAGACCCAGTACTTC. Its translation: CSANPEETQYF.

This chain connects TRBV29-1 to TRBJ2-7, with D hard to call. Trimming removed 3 bases at V and 5 bases at J, with 20 bases between. CDR1 and CDR2 from the germline V gene are SQVTM and ANQGSEA. The CDR3 has 15 residues. CDR3 bases: TGCAGCGTTGATAACCCGTCTCAACCACGCCACGAGCAGTACTTC. It yields the protein CSVDNPSQPRHEQYF.

The chain employs TRBV4-1 and TRBJ1-2; TRBD1 matches at 8 bases. CDR1 is MGHRA and CDR2 is YSYEKL in the germline V gene. This CDR3 has 15 residues. Trimming at V came to 4 bases and at J to 4 bases, leaving 8 bases not matched to a gene. CDR3 in DNA: TGCGCCAGCAGCCCTCCGGACAGGGTGGGCTATGGCTACACCTTC. Residues: CASSPPDRVGYGYTF.

The chain links TRBV10-3 to TRBJ2-1; 11 nucleotides align to TRBD1. J gave up 6 bases and V 0 bases, and 4 bases lay outside the gene matches. Germline lookup yields CDR1 ENHRY and CDR2 SYGVKD. The CDR3 has 16 amino acids. The CDR3 loop is CAISESRDRGANEQFF. The CDR3 coding sequence is TGTGCCATCAGTGAGTCAAGGGACAGGGGGGCCAATGAGCAGTTCTTC.

The chain recombines TRBV30 with TRBJ2-2; D gene uncertain. V lost 0 bases, J lost 4 bases, and 15 bases lay in between. The CDR3 sequence is 16 residues long. The germline V gene has CDR1 GTSNPN and CDR2 SVGIG (reference sequence). The CDR3 DNA follows: TGTGCCTGGAGTGTACACAAGGGTTTCGGCACCGGGGAGCTGTTTTTT. This gives the protein CAWSVHKGFGTGELFF.

This clonotype was picked up a small number of times. This chain joins TRBV7-9 and TRBJ2-2; D gene ambiguous. Trimming removed 6 bases from V and 4 bases from J, with 9 bases in between. Germline V gives CDR1 SEHNR, CDR2 FQNEAQ (reference sequence). The CDR3 extends over 13 amino acids. CDR3 residues: CASRLLFTGELFF. CDR3 nucleotides: TGTGCCAGCAGGCTCCTTTTCACCGGGGAGCTGTTTTTT. The entire variable domain, with the rest obtained from reference TRBV7-9 and TRBJ2-2, is as follows: DTGVSQNPRHKITKRGQNVTFRCDPISEHNRLYWYRQTLGQGPEFLTYFQNEAQLEKSRLLSDRFSAERPKGSFSTLEIQRTEQGDSAMYLCASRLLFTGELFFGEGSRLTVL.

This clonotype was counted a few times. One end of the junction fails to match germline, which may point to a read error. The chain recombines TRBV2 with TRBJ2-2; D may match TRBD1 or TRBD2 (6 bases each). Germline V gene data show CDR1 as SNHLY and CDR2 as FYNNEI. The CDR3 totals 17 residues. CDR3 loop: CASSEVWGALNTGELFF. The DNA for the CDR3 is TGTGCCAGCAGCGAAGTTTGGGGGGCTCTCAACACCGGGGAGCTGTTTTTT.

The chain employs TRBV7-2 and TRBJ2-3; D remains ambiguous. Deletions cut 4 bases from V and 6 bases from J, with 11 bases between. Germline lookup yields CDR1 SGHTA and CDR2 FQGNSA. The CDR3 extends over 13 amino acids. The CDR3 DNA sequence: TGTGCCAGCAGCTCACGCCCGAGGGATACGCAGTATTTT. Protein sequence: CASSSRPRDTQYF.

This chain links TRBV11-3 with TRBJ1-1; no clear D gene. Germline assignment: CDR1 SGHNT and CDR2 YENEEA. Trimming cost V 2 bases and J 0 bases, with 10 bases left between them. The CDR3 has 15 amino acids. In DNA form, the CDR3 reads TGTGCCAGCAGCTTATTGGCAGCCTTGAACACTGAAGCTTTCTTT. Its translation is CASSLLAALNTEAFF.

In this sample, this clonotype turned up a few times. The chain recombines TRBV5-1 with TRBJ2-2; D is possibly TRBD1 or TRBD2 (5 bases each). This CDR3 has 15 amino acids. Germline values: CDR1 SGHRS, CDR2 YFSETQ. V gave up 4 bases and J gave up 4 bases, with 14 bases separating them. The CDR3: CASSAVGTPTGELFF. DNA of the CDR3: TGCGCCAGCAGCGCGGTCGGGACCCCCACCGGGGAGCTGTTTTTT.

In this sample, this clonotype turned up a few times. The chain carries TRBV27 and TRBJ2-7; D is perhaps TRBD1 (6 bases). CDR1 and CDR2 (germline): MNHEY, SMNVEV (reference sequence). The CDR3 is made up of 15 amino acids. Trimming removed 5 bases from V and 4 bases from J, with 18 bases in between. Here the CDR3 reads CASSPYHRVPYEQYF. CDR3 nucleotides: TGTGCCAGCAGTCCCTATCACAGGGTTCCTTACGAGCAGTACTTC.

The rearrangement links TRBV24-1 to TRBJ2-2; D ambiguous. CDR1 KGHDR and CDR2 SFDVKD come from the germline V gene. This CDR3 is built from 13 residues. The germline V and J ends were trimmed by 7 bases and 6 bases, with 11 bases remaining between them. The CDR3 protein is CATSHTASGELFF. In nucleotides, the CDR3 is TGTGCCACCAGCCATACCGCTTCCGGGGAGCTGTTTTTT.

In this sample, this clonotype turned up a few times. V gene TRBV29-1 combines with J gene TRBJ2-1, with a tentative D call TRBD2 (7 bases). Germline V gene sequence: CDR1 SQVTM, CDR2 ANQGSEA. Deletions cut 7 bases from V and 6 bases from J, with 13 bases between. The CDR3 extends over 12 amino acids. The CDR3 sequence is CSGGGLSNEQFF. Here the CDR3 DNA reads TGCAGCGGGGGGGGGCTCAGCAATGAGCAGTTCTTC.

V is TRBV30 and J is TRBJ2-5, with D perhaps assigned TRBD1 or TRBD2 (6 bases each). The CDR3 extends over 13 amino acids. The germline V and J ends were trimmed by 0 bases and 7 bases, with 12 bases remaining between them. Germline V CDR1 and CDR2: GTSNPN, SVGIG (reference sequence). DNA of the CDR3: TGTGCCTGGAGTGTAGGGGGGCCCGGGACCCAGTACTTC. Amino acids: CAWSVGGPGTQYF.

This clonotype has just a few counts. CDR3 loop: CASSPMAGGYGYTF. The DNA of the CDR3 is TGTGCCAGCTCACCAATGGCAGGGGGCTATGGCTACACCTTC. The chain recombines TRBV18 with TRBJ1-2, with TRBD1 identical over 7 bases. The CDR3 consists of 14 residues. Trimming removed 2 bases from V and 4 bases from J; junction bases left unmatched: 4. The germline gives CDR1 KGHSH, CDR2 LQKENI.